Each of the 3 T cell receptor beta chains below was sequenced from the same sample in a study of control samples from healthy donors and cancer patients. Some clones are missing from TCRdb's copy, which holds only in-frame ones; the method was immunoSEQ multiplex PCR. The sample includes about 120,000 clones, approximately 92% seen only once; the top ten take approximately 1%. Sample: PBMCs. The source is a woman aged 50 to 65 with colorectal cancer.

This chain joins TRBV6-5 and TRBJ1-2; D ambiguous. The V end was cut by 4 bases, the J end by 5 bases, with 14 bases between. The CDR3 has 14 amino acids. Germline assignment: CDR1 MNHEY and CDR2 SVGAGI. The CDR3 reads CASSSQRSRYGYTF. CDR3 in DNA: TGTGCCAGCAGTTCCCAGAGGTCTAGGTATGGCTACACCTTC.

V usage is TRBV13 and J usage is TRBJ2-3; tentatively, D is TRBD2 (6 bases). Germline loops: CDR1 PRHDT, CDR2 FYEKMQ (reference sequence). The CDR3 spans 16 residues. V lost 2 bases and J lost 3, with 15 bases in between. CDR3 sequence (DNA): TGTGCCAGCAGCTTAAATGGAGGAGGGAAAACAGATACGCAGTATTTT. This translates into CASSLNGGGKTDTQYF.

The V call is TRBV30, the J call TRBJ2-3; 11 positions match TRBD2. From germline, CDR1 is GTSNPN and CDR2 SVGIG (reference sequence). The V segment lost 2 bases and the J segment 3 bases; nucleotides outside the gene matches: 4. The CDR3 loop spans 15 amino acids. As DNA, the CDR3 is TGTGCCTGGAGTCCGGCTAGCGGGGGGACAGATACGCAGTATTTT. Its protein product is CAWSPASGGTDTQYF.